These 29 T cell receptor beta chains originate from one sample sequenced in a study of OX40 agonist ivuxolimab in advanced cancers. Sequencing was performed with immunoSEQ multiplex PCR; in TCRdb, only in-frame clones are kept and a portion is missing. The table lists some 34,000 clones, approximately 88% of them singletons. Material: CD4+ or CD8+ T cells sorted from blood, obtained in a trial of the OX40 agonist ivuxolimab. These receptors came from an adult with an advanced solid tumor such as melanoma, head and neck, liver or kidney cancer.

V gene TRBV9 combines with J gene TRBJ1-5; D unresolved. The length of the CDR3 is 15 residues. CDR1 and CDR2 (germline): SGDLS, YYNGEE. The ends were cut back, 1 base at V and 6 bases at J, with 14 bases in the middle. The CDR3 protein is CASSVNVGSGQPQHF. Here the CDR3 DNA reads TGTGCCAGCAGCGTAAACGTAGGGAGCGGTCAGCCCCAGCATTTT.

This clone turned up a few times. The gene calls are TRBV5-1 and TRBJ2-3; 9 bases map to TRBD1. V lost 2 bases to trimming and J lost 2 bases; unmatched junction nucleotides: 6. Germline lookup yields CDR1 SGHRS and CDR2 YFSETQ. The CDR3 contains 16 residues. The CDR3 loop reads CASSFFTGGNTDTQYF. The CDR3 DNA is TGCGCCAGCAGCTTTTTCACAGGGGGCAACACAGATACGCAGTATTTT.

The chain has TRBV27 and TRBJ2-7, with 8 nucleotides matching TRBD2. Germline V gene sequence: CDR1 MNHEY, CDR2 SMNVEV (reference sequence). The CDR3 loop spans 16 amino acids. The V segment lost 5 bases and the J segment 3 bases; nucleotides outside the gene matches: 12. Here the CDR3 DNA reads TGTGCCAGCAGTCCCCCAGGAGCTAGCGGGCTCTACGAGCAGTACTTC. Protein product: CASSPPGASGLYEQYF.

The chain has TRBV28 and TRBJ1-1; the D gene is possibly TRBD1 (5 bases). Germline V lookup: CDR1 MDHEN, CDR2 SYDVKM. Trimming took 4 bases from V and 3 from J, leaving 9 bases between them. The CDR3 contains 13 residues. CDR3 protein: CASSSGGDTEAFF. CDR3 DNA sequence: TGTGCCAGCAGTTCCGGGGGGGACACTGAAGCTTTCTTT.

V and J are TRBV5-1 and TRBJ2-1; 12 bases line up with TRBD2. V shed 3 bases, J shed 8 bases, and the junction held 12 bases outside the gene matches. This CDR3 contains 17 residues. Germline V gives CDR1 SGHRS, CDR2 YFSETQ. The CDR3 sequence: CASSSEGTSGGQDEQFF. The CDR3 DNA follows: TGCGCCAGCAGCTCTGAAGGAACTAGCGGGGGGCAGGATGAGCAGTTCTTC.

This sequence joins TRBV5-6 and TRBJ1-6; weak D call: TRBD1 (6 bases). Germline V CDR1 and CDR2: SGHDT, YYEEEE. V was shortened by 0 bases and J by 7 bases, with 17 bases between the two germline ends. The CDR3 consists of 17 residues. The CDR3 bases are TGTGCCAGCAGCTTGGACCGGAAACAGGGAAGAAATTCACCCCTCCACTTT. It specifies CASSLDRKQGRNSPLHF.

The V call is TRBV6-6, the J call TRBJ2-7, with D possibly matching TRBD1 (5 bases). CDR1 and CDR2 (germline): MNHNY, SVGAGI (reference sequence). The CDR3 consists of 15 residues. Trimming left V 5 bases short and J 2 bases short, with 16 bases between. CDR3 in DNA: TGTGCCAGCAGTGAGGACCGGCAGGGAACCTACGAGCAGTACTTC. The encoded protein is CASSEDRQGTYEQYF.

Comments on this clone: The junction and the germline gene differ at one end; a read error may be behind it. The genes are TRBV20-1 and TRBJ2-5; D is uncertain. The CDR3 loop spans 8 amino acids. CDR1 DFQATT and CDR2 SNEGSKA come from the germline V gene (reference sequence). The CDR3 DNA sequence: TGCAGTGCTAGAGGAATCCACTTC. This gives the protein CSARGIHF.

This clone occurred once. The gene calls are TRBV7-9 and TRBJ2-1; D gene ambiguous. V was cut by 6 bases and J by 6 bases, with 15 bases left in between. CDR1 and CDR2 (germline): SEHNR, FQNEAQ (reference sequence). This CDR3 comprises 14 residues. CDR3 region: CASRTPGSRNEQFF. The CDR3 bases are TGTGCCAGCAGGACCCCAGGTTCTCGCAATGAGCAGTTCTTC. Variable domain in full (rest from reference TRBV7-9 and TRBJ2-1): DTGVSQNPRHKITKRGQNVTFRCDPISEHNRLYWYRQTLGQGPEFLTYFQNEAQLEKSRLLSDRFSAERPKGSFSTLEIQRTEQGDSAMYLCASRTPGSRNEQFFGPGTRLTVL.

The gene calls are TRBV19 and TRBJ2-7; 7 bases fit TRBD2. The CDR3 spans 13 residues. Germline lookup yields CDR1 LNHDA and CDR2 SQIVND (reference sequence). The junction had 13 bases not matched to a gene; V was cut back by 10 bases and J by 7 bases. The CDR3 is CATGGGLLWEQYF. CDR3 DNA sequence: TGTGCCACCGGCGGGGGTCTACTGTGGGAGCAGTACTTC. The full variable domain, in which reference TRBV19 and TRBJ2-7 provide the parts outside the CDR3, is DGGITQSPKYLFRKEGQNVTLSCEQNLNHDAMYWYRQDPGQGLRLIYYSQIVNDFQKGDIAEGYSVSREKKESFPLTVTSAQKNPTAFYLCATGGGLLWEQYFGPGTRLTVT.

CDR3 nucleotide sequence: TGTGCCAGCAGCTTGGTATTGGCGGGGACTTACTATGGCTACACCTTC. This sequence encodes CASSLVLAGTYYGYTF. The rearrangement joins TRBV7-9 to TRBJ1-2, with D possibly TRBD1 on 5 matching bases. With 3 bases removed from V and 3 bases from J, the gap between germline ends came to 17 bases. CDR3 size: 16 residues. The V gene's germline CDR1 is SEHNR and CDR2 FQNEAQ (reference sequence). Using reference TRBV7-9 and TRBJ1-2 for the parts outside the CDR3, the full variable domain is DTGVSQNPRHKITKRGQNVTFRCDPISEHNRLYWYRQTLGQGPEFLTYFQNEAQLEKSRLLSDRFSAERPKGSFSTLEIQRTEQGDSAMYLCASSLVLAGTYYGYTFGSGTRLTVV.

J is TRBJ2-5 and V is TRBV19, with a tentative D call TRBD1 (6 bases). TRBJ2-7 matches the DNA end more closely, so the J call is doubtful. Germline V gives CDR1 LNHDA, CDR2 SQIVND (reference sequence). This CDR3 is built from 14 residues. CDR3 residues: CASSISQGPYEQYF. The CDR3 nucleotides are TGTGCCAGTAGTATCTCACAGGGTCCCTACGAGCAGTACTTC.

V usage is TRBV28 and J usage is TRBJ1-2; TRBD1 agrees at 7 bases. V lost 4 bases to trimming and J lost 4 bases; unmatched junction nucleotides: 6. Germline V gene sequence: CDR1 MDHEN, CDR2 SYDVKM. This CDR3 spans 14 amino acids. CDR3 residues: CASSSVRDSYGYTF. Written as DNA, the CDR3 is TGTGCCAGCAGTTCAGTGAGGGACAGCTATGGCTACACCTTC.

The chain has TRBV29-1 and TRBJ2-7; 11 positions match TRBD1. V lost 5 bases to trimming and J lost 1 base; unmatched junction nucleotides: 7. CDR3 size: 15 residues. Per germline, CDR1 SQVTM and CDR2 ANQGSEA. CDR3 in amino acids: CSVIWGQGDSYEQYF. In DNA, the CDR3 is TGCAGCGTTATTTGGGGACAGGGGGATTCCTACGAGCAGTACTTC.

This rearrangement joins TRBV28 to TRBJ1-1; D perhaps matches TRBD1 (5 bases). The V gene lost 5 bases and the J gene lost 3 bases, with 10 bases spanning the gap. Germline V lookup: CDR1 MDHEN, CDR2 SYDVKM. This CDR3 is 13 amino acids long. The CDR3: CASSPPGYTEAFF. The CDR3 DNA sequence: TGTGCCAGCAGTCCGCCAGGGTACACTGAAGCTTTCTTT.

The rearrangement joins TRBV7-2 to TRBJ2-1; 7 bases map to TRBD1. V was pared by 4 bases and J by 2 bases, with 8 bases of the junction left unmatched. Germline values: CDR1 SGHTA, CDR2 FQGNSA. The CDR3 contains 16 residues. The CDR3 DNA reads TGTGCCAGCAGCTCTACCCTCGGGACAGCCTACAATGAGCAGTTCTTC. Translated: CASSSTLGTAYNEQFF.

The V gene is TRBV9, the J gene TRBJ2-1; 9 positions match TRBD2. V shed 3 bases and J 7 bases; nucleotides not matched to a gene: 8. This CDR3 spans 15 amino acids. The germline gives CDR1 SGDLS, CDR2 YYNGEE. The CDR3 DNA is TGTGCCAGCAGCGCCACCGGACTAGCGTCGAATGAGCAGTTCTTC. As protein: CASSATGLASNEQFF.

V usage is TRBV5-1 and J usage is TRBJ2-3; D call uncertain. Germline CDR1 SGHRS, CDR2 YFSETQ. Trimming cost V 2 bases and J 4 bases, with 5 bases left between them. The CDR3 length is 12 residues. CDR3 region: CASSFSADTQYF. In DNA form, the CDR3 reads TGCGCCAGCAGCTTCTCGGCAGATACGCAGTATTTT.

The V gene is TRBV9, the J gene TRBJ2-7, with D tentatively TRBD1 or TRBD2 (7 bases each). V was trimmed by 5 bases and J by 4 bases, leaving 19 bases between them. This CDR3 has 15 residues. The V gene's germline CDR1 is SGDLS and CDR2 YYNGEE. For the CDR3, the DNA is TGTGCCAGCAGTGGCGGGAGCCAGGGGGTTTACGAGCAGTACTTC. Translated, it gives CASSGGSQGVYEQYF.

The genes are TRBV2 and TRBJ1-1, with D unclear. In germline, CDR1 is SNHLY, CDR2 FYNNEI. The germline V and J ends were trimmed by 0 bases and 0 bases, with 8 bases remaining between them. The CDR3 is 15 residues long. CDR3 amino acids: CASSEAGLLNTEAFF. In nucleotides, the CDR3 is TGTGCCAGCAGTGAAGCCGGCCTCTTGAACACTGAAGCTTTCTTT.

This clone appeared a few times. The V and J genes are TRBV6-5 and TRBJ1-5; 7 bases agree with TRBD1. Germline trimming cut 0 bases from V and 6 bases from J; bases unmatched to any gene: 2. The CDR3 has 14 amino acids. Germline V gene data show CDR1 as MNHEY and CDR2 as SVGAGI. The CDR3 protein is CASSYSPGGQPQHF. The CDR3 region has the DNA TGTGCCAGCAGTTACTCCCCAGGGGGTCAGCCCCAGCATTTT.

The V call is TRBV30, the J call TRBJ2-3, with D possibly TRBD2 on 5 matching bases. The V end lost 0 bases, the J end lost 3 bases, and 10 bases lay between the germline ends. The CDR3 length is 14 residues. The germline V gene encodes CDR1 GTSNPN and CDR2 SVGIG (reference sequence). CDR3 coding DNA: TGTGCCTGGAGTGTATGGAGGTTTACAGATACGCAGTATTTT. Amino acid sequence: CAWSVWRFTDTQYF.

The rearrangement uses TRBV19 and TRBJ2-7, with D perhaps matching TRBD2 (6 bases). V shed 9 bases and J shed 0 bases, with 21 bases lying between them. The CDR3 sequence is 16 residues long. CDR1 is LNHDA and CDR2 is SQIVND in the germline V gene (reference sequence). CDR3: CARRILRGTDSYEQYF. CDR3 DNA sequence: TGTGCCAGAAGGATCCTTCGCGGGACCGACTCCTACGAGCAGTACTTC.

As DNA, the CDR3 is TGTGCCAGCAAGCCCGGGACTAGCGTAGTCTCCTACGAGCAGTACTTC. Its protein is CASKPGTSVVSYEQYF. The rearrangement joins TRBV2 to TRBJ2-7, with TRBD2 matching over 10 bases. V lost 7 bases to trimming and J lost 0 bases; unmatched junction nucleotides: 9. CDR1 and CDR2 (germline): SNHLY, FYNNEI. The CDR3 is made up of 16 amino acids.

The chain employs TRBV4-3 and TRBJ1-2; tentatively, D is TRBD1 (6 bases). V was clipped by 1 base and J by 5 bases, with 11 bases between them. The CDR3 is 14 residues long. Germline values: CDR1 LGHNA, CDR2 YSLEER. The CDR3 region is CASSQGGGGYGYTF. CDR3 in DNA: TGCGCCAGCAGCCAAGGTGGGGGCGGGTATGGCTACACCTTC.

The CDR3 is CASSRTGEVLGNQPQHF. The CDR3 bases are TGTGCCAGCAGCCGGACAGGGGAGGTATTGGGCAATCAGCCCCAGCATTTT. V gene TRBV6-4 combines with J gene TRBJ1-5; TRBD1 matches 9 bases. Trimming took 6 bases from V and 2 from J; bases not matched to a gene: 11. The germline V gene encodes CDR1 MRHNA and CDR2 SNTAGT. The CDR3 extends over 17 amino acids.

The chain uses TRBV4-1 and TRBJ2-7, with unresolved D. Trimming took off 0 bases at V and 3 bases at J, with 12 bases between the two ends. In germline, CDR1 is MGHRA, CDR2 YSYEKL. The CDR3 is made up of 15 amino acids. Here the CDR3 reads CASSQDWRENYEQYF. The CDR3 DNA sequence: TGCGCCAGCAGCCAAGATTGGCGAGAAAACTACGAGCAGTACTTC.

The chain couples TRBV7-9 to TRBJ2-1, with unresolved D. Looked up from germline, CDR1 is SEHNR and CDR2 is FQNEAQ (reference sequence). CDR3 length: 12 residues. The V end was cut by 7 bases, the J end by 0 bases, with 4 bases between. CDR3 sequence reads: CASTSSYNEQFF. The CDR3 DNA is TGTGCCAGCACGAGCTCCTACAATGAGCAGTTCTTC. The full variable domain, its missing parts supplied by reference TRBV7-9 and TRBJ2-1, is DTGVSQNPRHKITKRGQNVTFRCDPISEHNRLYWYRQTLGQGPEFLTYFQNEAQLEKSRLLSDRFSAERPKGSFSTLEIQRTEQGDSAMYLCASTSSYNEQFFGPGTRLTVL.

V usage is TRBV15 and J usage is TRBJ2-2; 10 bases map to TRBD2. V lost 5 bases, J lost 1 base, and 4 bases stayed unmatched. Germline CDR1 and CDR2: LNHNV and YYDKDF (reference sequence). The CDR3 covers 16 residues. CDR3 amino acids: CATSARTSGNTGELFF. The CDR3 DNA is TGTGCCACCAGCGCCCGGACTAGCGGGAACACCGGGGAGCTGTTTTTT.